Following are 8 T cell receptor beta chains from one sample sequenced in a study of PD-L1 blockade in urothelial cancer. TCRdb keeps only in-frame clones here, not all; method: immunoSEQ multiplex PCR. Here the sample spans about 80,000 clones, 87% being singletons. The sequencing here drew on PBMCs, taken around atezolizumab (anti-PD-L1) treatment. These receptors were collected from an older woman with urothelial cancer.

This clone appeared a single time. The chain has TRBV2 and TRBJ2-1; D perhaps matches TRBD2 (6 bases). The germline CDR1 and CDR2 sequences are SNHLY and FYNNEI. V lost 4 bases and J lost 4, with 14 bases in between. The CDR3 length is 15 residues. CDR3 in DNA: TGTGCCAGCAGTGGGATTAGCGGAATATACAATGAGCAGTTCTTC. Translating it yields CASSGISGIYNEQFF.

As for this clone: Other nucleotide sequences in the sample specify the same CDR3. The J gene is TRBJ1-5, the V gene TRBV30; no clear D gene. Germline CDR1 reads GTSNPN; CDR2 reads SVGIG (reference sequence). The CDR3 is 14 amino acids. V was shortened by 3 bases and J by 0 bases, with 9 bases between the two germline ends. The CDR3 loop is CAWSGGISNQPQHF. For the CDR3, the DNA is TGTGCCTGGAGCGGCGGGATTAGCAATCAGCCCCAGCATTTT.

V gene TRBV4-2 combines with J gene TRBJ2-2; D remains ambiguous. V was cut by 4 bases and J by 5 bases, with 5 bases left in between. Germline values: CDR1 LGHNA, CDR2 YNFKEQ. The CDR3 is made up of 12 amino acids. CDR3 DNA sequence: TGTGCCAGCAGCCGCGGAACCGGGGAGCTGTTTTTT. This codes for CASSRGTGELFF.

The rearrangement joins TRBV30 to TRBJ1-4, with 7 bases aligning to TRBD1. The CDR3 extends over 14 amino acids. The junction had 5 bases not matched to a gene; V was cut back by 3 bases and J by 4 bases. Germline loops: CDR1 GTSNPN, CDR2 SVGIG (reference sequence). CDR3 nucleotides: TGTGCCTGGAGACCGACAGGGAATAATGAAAAACTGTTTTTT. Its translation: CAWRPTGNNEKLFF.

The V call is TRBV6-5, the J call TRBJ2-5, with unresolved D. Germline lookup yields CDR1 MNHEY and CDR2 SVGAGI. This CDR3 is 13 amino acids long. With 0 bases removed from V and 7 bases from J, the gap between germline ends came to 9 bases. The CDR3 reads CASSYSKERTQYF. The CDR3 bases are TGTGCCAGCAGTTACTCCAAGGAGAGGACCCAGTACTTC.

J is TRBJ2-4 and V is TRBV27, with 8 nucleotides matching TRBD2. Germline loops: CDR1 MNHEY, CDR2 SMNVEV (reference sequence). This CDR3 region has 18 residues. V gave up 5 bases and J gave up 0 bases; unmatched junction bases: 12. The DNA of the CDR3 is TGTGCCAGCAGTCAATCCCTGCTAGCGGGCATAGCCAAAAACATTCAGTACTTC. It specifies CASSQSLLAGIAKNIQYF.

This chain joins TRBV4-1 and TRBJ1-5; D gene unclear. The CDR3 totals 13 residues. Germline assignment: CDR1 MGHRA and CDR2 YSYEKL. Trimming took 5 bases from V and 3 from J, leaving 8 bases between them. CDR3 loop: CASSLYINQPQHF. The CDR3 coding sequence is TGCGCCAGCAGCTTGTATATCAATCAGCCCCAGCATTTT.

The rearrangement uses TRBV19 and TRBJ2-3; D unresolved. Trimming took 4 bases from V and 6 from J, leaving 23 bases between them. This CDR3 is built from 17 residues. Germline values: CDR1 LNHDA, CDR2 SQIVND (reference sequence). DNA of the CDR3: TGTGCCAGTAGTAGAAACTGGCGGCGTGAGATTAGGGATACGCAGTATTTT. Translation gives CASSRNWRREIRDTQYF. Together with reference TRBV19 and TRBJ2-3, the CDR3 gives the full variable domain: DGGITQSPKYLFRKEGQNVTLSCEQNLNHDAMYWYRQDPGQGLRLIYYSQIVNDFQKGDIAEGYSVSREKKESFPLTVTSAQKNPTAFYLCASSRNWRREIRDTQYFGPGTRLTVL.